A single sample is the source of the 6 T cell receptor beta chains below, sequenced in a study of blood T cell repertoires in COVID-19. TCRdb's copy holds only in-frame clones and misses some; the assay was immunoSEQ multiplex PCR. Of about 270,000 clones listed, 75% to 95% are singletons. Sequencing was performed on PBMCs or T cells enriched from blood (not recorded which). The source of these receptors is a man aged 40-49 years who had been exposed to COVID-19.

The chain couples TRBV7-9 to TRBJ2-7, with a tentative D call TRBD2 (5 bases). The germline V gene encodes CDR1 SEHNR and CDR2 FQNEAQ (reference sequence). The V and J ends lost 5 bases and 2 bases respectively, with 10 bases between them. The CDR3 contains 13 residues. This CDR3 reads CASSPAAPYEQYF. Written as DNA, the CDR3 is TGTGCCAGCAGCCCAGCGGCCCCCTACGAGCAGTACTTC.

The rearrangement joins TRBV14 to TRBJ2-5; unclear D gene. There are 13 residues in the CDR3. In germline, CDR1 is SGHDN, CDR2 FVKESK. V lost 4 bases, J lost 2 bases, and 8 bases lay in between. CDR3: CASSRQNQETQYF. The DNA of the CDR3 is TGTGCCAGCAGCCGACAAAATCAAGAGACCCAGTACTTC.

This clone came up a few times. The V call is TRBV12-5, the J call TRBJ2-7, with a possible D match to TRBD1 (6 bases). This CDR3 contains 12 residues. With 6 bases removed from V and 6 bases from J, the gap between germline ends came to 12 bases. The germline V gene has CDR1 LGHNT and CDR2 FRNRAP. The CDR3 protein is CASGSGHLEQYF. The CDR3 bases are TGTGCTAGTGGGTCGGGACATCTCGAGCAGTACTTC.

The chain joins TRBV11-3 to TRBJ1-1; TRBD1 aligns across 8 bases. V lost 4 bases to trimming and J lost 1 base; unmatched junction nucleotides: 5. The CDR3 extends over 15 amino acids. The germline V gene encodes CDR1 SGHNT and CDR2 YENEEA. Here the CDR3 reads CASSSWTGKNTEAFF. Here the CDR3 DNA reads TGTGCCAGCAGCTCCTGGACAGGGAAGAACACTGAAGCTTTCTTT.

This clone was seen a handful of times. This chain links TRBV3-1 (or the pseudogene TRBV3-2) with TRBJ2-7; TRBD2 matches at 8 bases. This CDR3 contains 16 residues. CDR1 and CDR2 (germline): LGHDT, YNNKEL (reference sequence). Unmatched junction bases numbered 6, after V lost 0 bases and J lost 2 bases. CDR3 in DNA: TGTGCCAGCAGCCAAGATGGGGCGGGAGGAACCTACGAGCAGTACTTC. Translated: CASSQDGAGGTYEQYF.

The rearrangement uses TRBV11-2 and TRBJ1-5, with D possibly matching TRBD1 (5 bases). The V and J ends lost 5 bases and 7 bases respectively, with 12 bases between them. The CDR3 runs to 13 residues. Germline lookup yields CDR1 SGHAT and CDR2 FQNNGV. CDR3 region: CASSAGPGQPQHF. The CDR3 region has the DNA TGTGCCAGCAGCGCGGGACCGGGACAGCCCCAGCATTTT.